The sequence of this T cell receptor (beta chain) was determined in a study of blood T cell repertoires in COVID-19 (dated by TCRdb to 2019 to 2021). Study-level background: The collaborator samples originated in the United States, Italy and Spain and spanned the acute and convalescent phases of COVID-19. The prospective study material was composed of cDNA or gDNA derived from T cells, B-cell-depleted T cells, or PBMCs. A de-identified subject ID, COVID-19 status, age in years and sex were almost always included in the sample metadata. Where available, HLA class I and class II types were obtained from metadata supplied by the sample provider rather than from assay-based typing. A freely available public database, intended as a resource for researchers studying the immune response to SARS-CoV-2, is where the repertoires were released. Deeply sampled blood TCRbeta repertoires from subjects exposed to, actively infected with, or recovered from COVID-19 were included in the dataset. Samples came from the ongoing ImmuneRACE study (first 160 participants) plus 1,254 subjects from 6 global collaborators. What the study reported, not specific to this receptor: The amount of clinical and demographic metadata varied by source and participant and was provided uncurated.

Whole blood was collected in K2EDTA tubes by collaborating institutions according to the institutions' own protocols. For TCRbeta analysis, collaborators shipped samples in one of three forms: frozen whole blood, isolated PBMCs, or DNA extracted from either of those sample types. From the cysteine through the phenylalanine, the CDR3 covers 15 amino acids. The only DNA kept is the CDR3, 45 bases in frame from the first base. Per the germline V gene, SQVTM is the CDR1 and ANQGSEA is the CDR2. Trimming removed 2 bases from V and 0 bases from J, leaving 14 bases between the germline ends. In regard to this clone: What this receptor recognizes is not known. Base-call qualities are not available, and no considerably larger clone is one nucleotide away.

TCRbeta CDR3 regions were amplified from genomic DNA using the immunoSEQ Assay, a bias-controlled multiplex PCR. From the authors' description of their analysis: The number of nucleated cells in each sample was estimated from the amplification of reference gene primers within the assay. To quantify the absolute abundance of each unique TCRbeta CDR3 rearrangement, sequence reads were collapsed and filtered. For each sample, productive Simpson clonality was calculated as the square root of Simpson's diversity index across productive rearrangements. Imported from immuneACCESS, the table was reduced by TCRdb to in-frame sequences with V and J called. These copies leave out some clones; in studies compared against another copy, an unresolved V gene accounts for under half, and the cause of the remainder is not known. V, J and clone size reflect that table, while D and trimming were determined from the DNA. The sample table holds 130,000 to 150,000 clones, of which around 77% were seen once. About 8.7% of the sample is in the top ten clones.

Sequenced material: peripheral blood. The TCR was taken from a man aged 45-65 years with active or convalescent COVID-19. This chain joins TRBV29-1 to TRBJ2-7, with an unclear D gene assignment. The CDR3 has the sequence CSVELRSLSSYEQYF. In nucleotide form, the sequence is TGCAGCGTTGAATTGAGATCCCTTAGCTCCTACGAGCAGTACTTC.